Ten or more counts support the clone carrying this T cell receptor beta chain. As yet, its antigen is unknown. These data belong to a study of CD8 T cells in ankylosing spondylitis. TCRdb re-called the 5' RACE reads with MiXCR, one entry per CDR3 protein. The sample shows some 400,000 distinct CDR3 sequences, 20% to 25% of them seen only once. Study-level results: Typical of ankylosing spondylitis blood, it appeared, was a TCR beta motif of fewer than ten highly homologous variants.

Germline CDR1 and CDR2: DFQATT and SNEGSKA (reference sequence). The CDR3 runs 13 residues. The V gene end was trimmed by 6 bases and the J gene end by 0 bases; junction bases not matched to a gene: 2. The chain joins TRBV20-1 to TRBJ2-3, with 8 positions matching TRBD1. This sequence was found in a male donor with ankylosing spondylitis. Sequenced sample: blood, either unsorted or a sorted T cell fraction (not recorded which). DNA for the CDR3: TGCAGTGCAGGACAGGGCAGCACAGATACGCAGTATTTT. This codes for CSAGQGSTDTQYF.